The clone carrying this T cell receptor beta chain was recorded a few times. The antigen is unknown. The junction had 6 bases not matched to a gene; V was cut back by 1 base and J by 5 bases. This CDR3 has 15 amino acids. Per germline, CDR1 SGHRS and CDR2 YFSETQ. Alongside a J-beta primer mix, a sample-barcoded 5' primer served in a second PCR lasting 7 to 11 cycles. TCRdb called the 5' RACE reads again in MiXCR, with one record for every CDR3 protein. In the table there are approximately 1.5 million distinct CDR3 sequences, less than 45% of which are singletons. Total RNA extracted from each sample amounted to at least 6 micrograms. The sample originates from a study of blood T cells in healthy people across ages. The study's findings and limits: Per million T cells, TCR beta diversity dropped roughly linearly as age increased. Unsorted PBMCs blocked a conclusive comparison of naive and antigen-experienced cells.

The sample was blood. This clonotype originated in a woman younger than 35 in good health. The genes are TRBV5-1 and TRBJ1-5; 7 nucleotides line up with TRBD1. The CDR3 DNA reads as TGCGCCAGCAGCTTGAGGGGGCCGTGGTATCAGCCCCAGCATTTT. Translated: CASSLRGPWYQPQHF.